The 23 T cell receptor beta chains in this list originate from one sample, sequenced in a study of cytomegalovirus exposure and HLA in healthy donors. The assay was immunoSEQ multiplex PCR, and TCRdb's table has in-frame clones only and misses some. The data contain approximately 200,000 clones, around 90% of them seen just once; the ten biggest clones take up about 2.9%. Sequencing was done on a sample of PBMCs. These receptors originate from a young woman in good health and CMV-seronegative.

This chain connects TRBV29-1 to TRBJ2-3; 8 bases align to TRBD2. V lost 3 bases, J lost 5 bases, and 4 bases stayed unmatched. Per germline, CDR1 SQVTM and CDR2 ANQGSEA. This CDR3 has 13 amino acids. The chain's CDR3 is CSVEREAGDTQYF. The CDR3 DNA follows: TGCAGCGTTGAGCGGGAGGCGGGAGATACGCAGTATTTT.

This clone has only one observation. CDR3 nucleotides: TGCAGCGTTGATGGAGGGGTCGGTGGCTACACCTTC. Protein: CSVDGGVGGYTF. The J gene is TRBJ1-2, the V gene TRBV29-1, with D perhaps matching TRBD1 (5 bases). The germline V gene encodes CDR1 SQVTM and CDR2 ANQGSEA. The CDR3 length is 12 residues. V lost 3 bases and J lost 7, with 12 bases in between.

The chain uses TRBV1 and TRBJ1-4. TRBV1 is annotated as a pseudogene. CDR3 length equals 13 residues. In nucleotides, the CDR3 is TGCACCAGCAGCCAATTCTGCGTCCGATTGCTGTTTTTT. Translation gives CTSSQFCVRLLFF.

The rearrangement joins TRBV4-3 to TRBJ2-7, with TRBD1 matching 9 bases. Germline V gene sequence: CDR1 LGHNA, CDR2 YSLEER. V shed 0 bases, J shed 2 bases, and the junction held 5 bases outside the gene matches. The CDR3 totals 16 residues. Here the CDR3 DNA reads TGCGCCAGCAGCCAAGACCCGGGACAGGGCCCCTACGAGCAGTACTTC. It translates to CASSQDPGQGPYEQYF.

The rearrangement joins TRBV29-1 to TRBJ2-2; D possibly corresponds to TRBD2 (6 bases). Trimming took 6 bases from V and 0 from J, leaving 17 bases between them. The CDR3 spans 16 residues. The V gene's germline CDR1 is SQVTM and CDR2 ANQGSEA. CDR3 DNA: TGCAGCGTCGGTGGGATTTGGGGGGCGAACACCGGGGAGCTGTTTTTT. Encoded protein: CSVGGIWGANTGELFF.

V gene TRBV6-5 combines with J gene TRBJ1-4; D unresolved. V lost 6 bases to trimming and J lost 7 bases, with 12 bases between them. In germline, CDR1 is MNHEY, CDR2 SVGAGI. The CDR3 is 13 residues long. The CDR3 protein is CASRANMAEKLFF. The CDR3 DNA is TGTGCCAGCAGGGCCAACATGGCTGAAAAACTGTTTTTT.

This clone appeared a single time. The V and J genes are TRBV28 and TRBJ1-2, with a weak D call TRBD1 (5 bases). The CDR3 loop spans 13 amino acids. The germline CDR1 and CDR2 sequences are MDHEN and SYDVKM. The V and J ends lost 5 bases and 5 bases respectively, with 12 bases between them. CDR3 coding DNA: TGTGCCAGCAGTAGCCCGACAGCGTATGGCTACACCTTC. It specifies CASSSPTAYGYTF.

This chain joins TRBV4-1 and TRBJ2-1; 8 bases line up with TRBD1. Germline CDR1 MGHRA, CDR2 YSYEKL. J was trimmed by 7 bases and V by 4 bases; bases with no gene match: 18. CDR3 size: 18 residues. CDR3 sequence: CASSRTGSTRVGVNEQFF. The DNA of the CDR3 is TGCGCCAGCAGCCGGACAGGGTCTACAAGAGTAGGGGTGAATGAGCAGTTCTTC.

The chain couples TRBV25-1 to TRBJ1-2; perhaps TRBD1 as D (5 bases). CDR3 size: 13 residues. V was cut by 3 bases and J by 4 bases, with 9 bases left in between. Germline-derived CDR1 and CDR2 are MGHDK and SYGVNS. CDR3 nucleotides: TGTGCCAGCAGTGACTCTGACAGCTATGGCTACACCTTC. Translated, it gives CASSDSDSYGYTF.

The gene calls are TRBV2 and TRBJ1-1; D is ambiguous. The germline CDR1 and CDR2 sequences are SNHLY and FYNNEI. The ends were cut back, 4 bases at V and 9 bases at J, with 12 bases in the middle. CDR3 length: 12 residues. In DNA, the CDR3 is TGTGCCAGCAGTGGGGGAGGTTTTAAAGCTTTCTTT. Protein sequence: CASSGGGFKAFF.

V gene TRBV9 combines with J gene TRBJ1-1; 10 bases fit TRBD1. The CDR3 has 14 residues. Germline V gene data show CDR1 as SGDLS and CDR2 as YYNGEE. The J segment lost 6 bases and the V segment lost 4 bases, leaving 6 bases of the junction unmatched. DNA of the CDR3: TGTGCCAGCAGCCCAAGACAGGGGGCGGCTGAAGCTTTCTTT. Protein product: CASSPRQGAAEAFF.

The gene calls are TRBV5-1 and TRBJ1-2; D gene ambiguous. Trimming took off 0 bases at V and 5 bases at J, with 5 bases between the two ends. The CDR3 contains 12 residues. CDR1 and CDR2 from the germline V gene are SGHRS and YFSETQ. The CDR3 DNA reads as TGCGCCAGCAGCTTGGATCGGTATGGCTACACCTTC. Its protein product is CASSLDRYGYTF.

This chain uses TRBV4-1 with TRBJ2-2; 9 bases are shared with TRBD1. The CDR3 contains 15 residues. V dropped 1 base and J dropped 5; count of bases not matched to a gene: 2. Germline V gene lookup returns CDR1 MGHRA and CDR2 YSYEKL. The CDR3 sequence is CASSQVGQGTGELFF. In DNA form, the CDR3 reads TGCGCCAGCAGCCAAGTGGGACAGGGTACCGGGGAGCTGTTTTTT.

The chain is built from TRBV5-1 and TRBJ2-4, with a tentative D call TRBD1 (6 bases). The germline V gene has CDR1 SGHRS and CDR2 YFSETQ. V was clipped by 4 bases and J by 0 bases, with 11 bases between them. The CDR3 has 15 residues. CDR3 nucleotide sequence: TGCGCCAGCAGCCTAGGACAGCGAGCCAAAAACATTCAGTACTTC. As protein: CASSLGQRAKNIQYF.

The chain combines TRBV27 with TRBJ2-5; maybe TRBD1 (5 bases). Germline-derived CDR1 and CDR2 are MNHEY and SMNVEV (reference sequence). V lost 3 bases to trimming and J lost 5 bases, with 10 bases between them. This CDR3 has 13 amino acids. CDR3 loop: CASSFARAETQYF. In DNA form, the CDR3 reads TGTGCCAGCAGTTTTGCCAGGGCTGAGACCCAGTACTTC.

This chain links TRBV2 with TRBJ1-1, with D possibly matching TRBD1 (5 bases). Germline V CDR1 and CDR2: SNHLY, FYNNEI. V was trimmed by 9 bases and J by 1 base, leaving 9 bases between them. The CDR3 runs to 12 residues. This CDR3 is CARGLRNTEAFF. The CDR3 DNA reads TGTGCCAGGGGACTAAGGAACACTGAAGCTTTCTTT. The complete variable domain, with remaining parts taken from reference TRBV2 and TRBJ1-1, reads EPEVTQTPSHQVTQMGQEVILRCVPISNHLYFYWYRQILGQKVEFLVSFYNNEISEKSEIFDDQFSVERPDGSNFTLKIRSTKLEDSAMYFCARGLRNTEAFFGQGTRLTVV.

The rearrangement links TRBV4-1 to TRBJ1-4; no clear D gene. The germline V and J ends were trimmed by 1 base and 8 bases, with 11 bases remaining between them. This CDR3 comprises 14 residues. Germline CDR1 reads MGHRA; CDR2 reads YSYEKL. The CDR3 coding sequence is TGCGCCAGCAGCCAAGCGTCGACAAACGAAAAACTGTTTTTT. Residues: CASSQASTNEKLFF.

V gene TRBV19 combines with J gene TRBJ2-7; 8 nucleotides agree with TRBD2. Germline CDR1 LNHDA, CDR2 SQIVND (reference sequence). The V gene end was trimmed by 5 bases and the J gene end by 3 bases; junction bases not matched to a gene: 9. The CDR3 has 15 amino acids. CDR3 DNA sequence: TGTGCCAGTAGTCCTGGACTAGCCTTCCTCTACGAGCAGTACTTC. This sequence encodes CASSPGLAFLYEQYF.

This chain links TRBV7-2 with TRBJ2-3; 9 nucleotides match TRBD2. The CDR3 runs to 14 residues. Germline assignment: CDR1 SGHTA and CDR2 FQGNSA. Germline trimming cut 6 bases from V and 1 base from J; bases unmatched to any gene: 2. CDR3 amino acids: CASRLAGRTDTQYF. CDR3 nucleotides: TGTGCCAGCAGACTAGCGGGTCGCACAGATACGCAGTATTTT.

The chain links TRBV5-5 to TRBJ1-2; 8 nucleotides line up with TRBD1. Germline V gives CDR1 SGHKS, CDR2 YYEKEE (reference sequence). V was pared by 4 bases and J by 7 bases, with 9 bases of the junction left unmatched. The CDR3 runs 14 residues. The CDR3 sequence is CASSGGQGGFGYTF. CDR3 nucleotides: TGTGCCAGCAGCGGAGGACAGGGAGGGTTTGGCTACACCTTC.

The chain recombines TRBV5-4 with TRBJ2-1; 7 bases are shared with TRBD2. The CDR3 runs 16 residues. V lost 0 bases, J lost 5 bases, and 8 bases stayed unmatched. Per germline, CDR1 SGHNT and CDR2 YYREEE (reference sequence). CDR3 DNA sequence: TGTGCCAGCAGCTTGGGGGGCCCACGGGGGGACAATGAGCAGTTCTTC. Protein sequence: CASSLGGPRGDNEQFF.

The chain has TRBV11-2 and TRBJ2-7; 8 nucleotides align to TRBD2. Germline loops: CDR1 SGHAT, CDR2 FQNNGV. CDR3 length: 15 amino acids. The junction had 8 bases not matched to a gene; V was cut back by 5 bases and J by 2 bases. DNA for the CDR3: TGTGCCAGCAGCCCAATAGCGGGACGGGCCTACGAGCAGTACTTC. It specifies CASSPIAGRAYEQYF.

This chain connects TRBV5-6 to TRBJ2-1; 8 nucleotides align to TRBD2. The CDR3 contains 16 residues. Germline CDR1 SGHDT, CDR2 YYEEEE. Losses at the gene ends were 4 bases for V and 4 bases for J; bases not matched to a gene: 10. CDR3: CASSGIRGGGYNEQFF. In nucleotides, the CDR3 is TGTGCCAGCAGCGGGATACGGGGCGGGGGGTACAATGAGCAGTTCTTC.